This T cell receptor beta chain is drawn from a study of radiotherapy plus CTLA-4 blockade in lung cancer. Study information: About a sixth of enrolled patients responded objectively, and approximately 30% had disease control. General study findings and limits: In blood, tumor-derived TCR clones expanded after radiotherapy plus ipilimumab.

V dropped 3 bases and J dropped 4; count of bases not matched to a gene: 15. The CDR3 is 20 residues long. Germline loops: CDR1 WSHSY, CDR2 SAAADI. Comments on this clone: Its specificity is not known.

Produced via immunoSEQ multiplex PCR; TCRdb's table is partial and in-frame only. The sample carries more than 75,000 clones, roughly 80% recorded once. This chain links TRBV10-2 with TRBJ2-1, with 13 bases lining up with TRBD2. This sequence originates from a human donor with non-small cell lung cancer that progressed on radiotherapy plus ipilimumab. The input for sequencing was peripheral blood, taken from a patient treated with radiotherapy plus ipilimumab. The CDR3 spells CASSDNGLAGARVGYNEQFF. The CDR3 DNA follows: TGCGCCAGCAGTGACAACGGACTAGCGGGAGCGAGGGTTGGTTACAATGAGCAGTTCTTC.